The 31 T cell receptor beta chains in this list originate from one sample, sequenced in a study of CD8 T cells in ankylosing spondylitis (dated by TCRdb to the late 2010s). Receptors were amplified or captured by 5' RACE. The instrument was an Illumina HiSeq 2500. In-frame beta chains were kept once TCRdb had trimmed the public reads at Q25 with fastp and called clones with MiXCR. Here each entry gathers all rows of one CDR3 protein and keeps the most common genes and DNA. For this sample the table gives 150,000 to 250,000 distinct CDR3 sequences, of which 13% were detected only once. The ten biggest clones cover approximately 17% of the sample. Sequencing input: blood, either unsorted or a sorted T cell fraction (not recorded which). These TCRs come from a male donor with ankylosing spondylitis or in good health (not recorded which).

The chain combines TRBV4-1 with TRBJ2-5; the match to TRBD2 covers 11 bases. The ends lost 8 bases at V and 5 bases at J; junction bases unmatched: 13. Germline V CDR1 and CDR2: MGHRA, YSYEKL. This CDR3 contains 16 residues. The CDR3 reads CASQEGDSGGGETQYF. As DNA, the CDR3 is TGCGCCAGCCAGGAGGGAGATAGCGGGGGGGGGGAGACCCAGTACTTC.

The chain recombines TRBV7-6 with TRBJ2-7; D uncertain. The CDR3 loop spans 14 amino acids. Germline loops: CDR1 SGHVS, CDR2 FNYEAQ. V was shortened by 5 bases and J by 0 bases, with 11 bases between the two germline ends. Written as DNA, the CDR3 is TGTGCCAGCAGCCCCCTGGACGGCTCCTACGAGCAGTACTTC. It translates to CASSPLDGSYEQYF.

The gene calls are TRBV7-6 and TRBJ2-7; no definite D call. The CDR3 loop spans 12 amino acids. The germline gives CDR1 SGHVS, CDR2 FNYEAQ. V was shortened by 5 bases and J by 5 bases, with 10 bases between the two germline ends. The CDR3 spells CASSPDRHEQYF. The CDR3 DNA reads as TGTGCCAGCAGCCCGGACCGGCACGAGCAGTACTTC.

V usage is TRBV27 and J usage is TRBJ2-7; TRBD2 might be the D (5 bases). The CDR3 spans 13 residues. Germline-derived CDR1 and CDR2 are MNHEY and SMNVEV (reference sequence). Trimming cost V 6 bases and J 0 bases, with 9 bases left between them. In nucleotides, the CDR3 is TGTGCCAGCAGGGAGGTGGGCTCCTACGAGCAGTACTTC. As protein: CASREVGSYEQYF.

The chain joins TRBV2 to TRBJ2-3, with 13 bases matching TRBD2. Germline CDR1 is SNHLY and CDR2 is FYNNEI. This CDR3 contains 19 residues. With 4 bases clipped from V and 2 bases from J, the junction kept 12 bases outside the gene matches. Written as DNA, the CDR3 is TGTGCCAGCAGTGTGAAACTAGCGGGGGGGGCGAGCGCCACAGATACGCAGTATTTT. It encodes CASSVKLAGGASATDTQYF.

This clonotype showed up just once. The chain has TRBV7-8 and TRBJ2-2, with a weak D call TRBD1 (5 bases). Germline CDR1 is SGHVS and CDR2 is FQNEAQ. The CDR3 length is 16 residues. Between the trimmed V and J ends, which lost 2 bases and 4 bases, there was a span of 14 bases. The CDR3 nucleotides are TGTGCCAGCAGCTTATACACAGGACCCTCCACCGGGGAGCTGTTTTTT. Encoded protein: CASSLYTGPSTGELFF. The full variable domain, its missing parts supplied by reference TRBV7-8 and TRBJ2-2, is GAGVSQSPRYKVAKRGQDVALRCDPISGHVSLFWYQQALGQGPEFLTYFQNEAQLDKSGLPSDRFFAERPEGSVSTLKIQRTQQEDSAVYLCASSLYTGPSTGELFFGEGSRLTVL.

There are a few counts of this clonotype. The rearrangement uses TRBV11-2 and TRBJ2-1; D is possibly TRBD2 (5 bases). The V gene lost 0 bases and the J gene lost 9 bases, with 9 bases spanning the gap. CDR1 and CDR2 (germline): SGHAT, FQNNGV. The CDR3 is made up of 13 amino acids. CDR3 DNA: TGTGCCAGCAGCTTAGAGACGGGGAGTGAGCAGTTCTTC. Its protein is CASSLETGSEQFF. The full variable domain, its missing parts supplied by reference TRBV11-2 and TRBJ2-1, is EAGVAQSPRYKIIEKRQSVAFWCNPISGHATLYWYQQILGQGPKLLIQFQNNGVVDDSQLPKDRFSAERLKGVDSTLKIQPAKLEDSAVYLCASSLETGSEQFFGPGTRLTVL.

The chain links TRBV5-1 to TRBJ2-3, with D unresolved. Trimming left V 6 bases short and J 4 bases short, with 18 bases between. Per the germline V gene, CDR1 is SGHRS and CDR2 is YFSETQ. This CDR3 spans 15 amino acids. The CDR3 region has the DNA TGCGCCAGCACCCCAGACAAAAGCCTTTCAGATACGCAGTATTTT. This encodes CASTPDKSLSDTQYF.

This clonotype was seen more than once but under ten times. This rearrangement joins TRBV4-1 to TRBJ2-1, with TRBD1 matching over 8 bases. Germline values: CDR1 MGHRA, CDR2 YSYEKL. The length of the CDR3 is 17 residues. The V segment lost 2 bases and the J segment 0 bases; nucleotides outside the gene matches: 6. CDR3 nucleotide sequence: TGCGCCAGCAGCCAACCGGGACAGGAAATCTCCTACAATGAGCAGTTCTTC. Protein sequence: CASSQPGQEISYNEQFF.

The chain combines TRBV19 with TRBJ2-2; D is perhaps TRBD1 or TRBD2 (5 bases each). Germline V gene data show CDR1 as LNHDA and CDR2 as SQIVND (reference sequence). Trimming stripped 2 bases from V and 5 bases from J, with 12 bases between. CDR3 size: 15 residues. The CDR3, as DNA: TGTGCCAGTAGTATAAGGGAGACAGAAACCGGGGAGCTGTTTTTT. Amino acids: CASSIRETETGELFF.

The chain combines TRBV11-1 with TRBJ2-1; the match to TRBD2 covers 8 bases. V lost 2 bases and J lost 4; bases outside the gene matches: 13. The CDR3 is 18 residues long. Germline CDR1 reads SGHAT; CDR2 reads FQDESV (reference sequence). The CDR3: CASSLPYSSGVTYNEQFF. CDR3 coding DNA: TGTGCCAGCAGCTTACCGTATAGTAGCGGGGTAACTTACAATGAGCAGTTCTTC.

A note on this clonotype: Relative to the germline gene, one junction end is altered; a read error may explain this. The CDR3 bases are TGTGCCAGCAGCCCCGCCGGGCCAAGCGGTTCCTACGAGCAGCACTTC. This sequence encodes CASSPAGPSGSYEQHF. The rearrangement joins TRBV5-5 to TRBJ2-7; tentative D call: TRBD2 (5 bases). Germline values: CDR1 SGHKS, CDR2 YYEKEE (reference sequence). The CDR3 extends over 16 amino acids.

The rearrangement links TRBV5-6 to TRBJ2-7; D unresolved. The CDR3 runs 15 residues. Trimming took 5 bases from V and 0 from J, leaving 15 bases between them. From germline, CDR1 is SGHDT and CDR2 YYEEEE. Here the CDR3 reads CASRYSADSSYEQYF. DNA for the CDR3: TGTGCCAGCAGGTACAGTGCCGATTCCTCCTACGAGCAGTACTTC.

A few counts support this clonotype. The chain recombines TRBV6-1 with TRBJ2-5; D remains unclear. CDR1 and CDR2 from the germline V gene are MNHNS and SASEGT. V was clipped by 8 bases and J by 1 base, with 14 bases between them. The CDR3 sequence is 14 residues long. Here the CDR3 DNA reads TGTGCCAGCGCGAAGAGGCTTTCCCAAGAGACCCAGTACTTC. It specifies CASAKRLSQETQYF.

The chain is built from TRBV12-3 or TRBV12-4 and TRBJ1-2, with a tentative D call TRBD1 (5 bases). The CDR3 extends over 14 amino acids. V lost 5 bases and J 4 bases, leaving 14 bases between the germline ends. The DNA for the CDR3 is TGTGCCAGCAGTCCGACCCTGGGGGGCTATGGCTACACCTTC. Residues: CASSPTLGGYGYTF.

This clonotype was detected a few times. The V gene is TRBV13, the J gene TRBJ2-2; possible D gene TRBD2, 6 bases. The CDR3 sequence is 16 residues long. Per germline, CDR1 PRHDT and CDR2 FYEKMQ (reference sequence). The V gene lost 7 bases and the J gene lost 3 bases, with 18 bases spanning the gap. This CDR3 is CASTEVGGEDTGELFF. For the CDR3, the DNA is TGTGCCAGCACGGAGGTTGGCGGGGAGGACACCGGGGAGCTGTTTTTT.

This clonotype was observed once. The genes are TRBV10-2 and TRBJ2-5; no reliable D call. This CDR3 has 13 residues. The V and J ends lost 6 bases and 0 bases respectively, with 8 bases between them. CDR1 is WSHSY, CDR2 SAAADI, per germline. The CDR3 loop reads CASSPSYQETQYF. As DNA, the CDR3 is TGCGCCAGCAGCCCCTCGTACCAAGAGACCCAGTACTTC.

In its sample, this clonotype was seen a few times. CDR3 in amino acids: CASSFFGRMGYYEQYF. Here the CDR3 DNA reads TGTGCCAGCAGTTTTTTCGGGAGGATGGGGTACTACGAGCAGTACTTC. The rearrangement joins TRBV27 to TRBJ2-7; 7 bases align to TRBD2. The CDR3 has 16 amino acids. J lost 3 bases, V lost 3 bases, and 11 bases had no gene match. Germline lookup yields CDR1 MNHEY and CDR2 SMNVEV (reference sequence).

CDR3 in amino acids: CASSTRRSDEQFF. CDR3 in DNA: TGTGCCAGCAGCACCCGAAGGAGTGATGAGCAGTTCTTC. The V and J genes are TRBV9 and TRBJ2-1; the D is unclear. V was clipped by 4 bases and J by 8 bases, with 13 bases between them. The CDR3 covers 13 residues. Germline V gene data show CDR1 as SGDLS and CDR2 as YYNGEE.

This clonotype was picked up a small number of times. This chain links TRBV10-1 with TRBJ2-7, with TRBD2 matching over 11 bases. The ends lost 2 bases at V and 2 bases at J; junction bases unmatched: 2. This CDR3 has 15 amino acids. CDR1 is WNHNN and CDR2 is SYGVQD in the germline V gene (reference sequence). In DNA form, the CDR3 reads TGCGCCAGCAGTGAGCGACTAGCGGGGACCTACGAGCAGTACTTC. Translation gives CASSERLAGTYEQYF.

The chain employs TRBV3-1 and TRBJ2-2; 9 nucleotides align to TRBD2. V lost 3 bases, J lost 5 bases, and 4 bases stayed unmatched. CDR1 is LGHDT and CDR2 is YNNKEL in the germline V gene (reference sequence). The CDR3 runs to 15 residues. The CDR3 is CASSHRLAGTGELFF. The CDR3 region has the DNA TGTGCCAGCAGCCATCGGCTAGCGGGGACCGGGGAGCTGTTTTTT.

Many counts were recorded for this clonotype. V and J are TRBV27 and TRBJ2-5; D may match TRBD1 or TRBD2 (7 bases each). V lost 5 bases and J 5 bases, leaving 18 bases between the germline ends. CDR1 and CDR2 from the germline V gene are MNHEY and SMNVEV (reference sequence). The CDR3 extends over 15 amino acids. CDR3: CASSPGTAGRETQYF. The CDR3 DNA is TGTGCCAGCAGTCCGGGGACAGCCGGGAGGGAGACCCAGTACTTC.

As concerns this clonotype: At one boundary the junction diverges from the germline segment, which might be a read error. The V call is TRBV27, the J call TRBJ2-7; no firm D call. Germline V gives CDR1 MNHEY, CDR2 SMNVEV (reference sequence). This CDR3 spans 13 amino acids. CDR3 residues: CASSSGASYELYF. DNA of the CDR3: TGTGCCAGCAGTTCAGGCGCTTCCTACGAGCTGTACTTC.

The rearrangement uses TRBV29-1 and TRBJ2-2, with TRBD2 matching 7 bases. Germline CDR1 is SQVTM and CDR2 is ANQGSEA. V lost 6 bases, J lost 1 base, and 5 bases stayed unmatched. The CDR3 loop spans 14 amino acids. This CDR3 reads CSVRGGGNTGELFF. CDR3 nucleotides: TGCAGCGTCCGTGGGGGGGGGAACACCGGGGAGCTGTTTTTT.

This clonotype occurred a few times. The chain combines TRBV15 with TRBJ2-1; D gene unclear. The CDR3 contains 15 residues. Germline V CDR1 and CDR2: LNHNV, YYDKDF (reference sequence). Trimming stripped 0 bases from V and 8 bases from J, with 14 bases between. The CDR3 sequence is CATSRDNLLWDEQFF. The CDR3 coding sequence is TGTGCCACCAGCAGAGATAATTTACTGTGGGATGAGCAGTTCTTC.

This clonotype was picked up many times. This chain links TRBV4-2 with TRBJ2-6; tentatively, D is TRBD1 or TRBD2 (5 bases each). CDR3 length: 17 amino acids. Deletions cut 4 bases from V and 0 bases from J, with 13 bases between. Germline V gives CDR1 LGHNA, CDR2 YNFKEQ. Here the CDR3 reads CASSPGGGGSGANVLTF. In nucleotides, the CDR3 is TGTGCCAGCAGCCCTGGGGGTGGGGGCTCTGGGGCCAACGTCCTGACTTTC.

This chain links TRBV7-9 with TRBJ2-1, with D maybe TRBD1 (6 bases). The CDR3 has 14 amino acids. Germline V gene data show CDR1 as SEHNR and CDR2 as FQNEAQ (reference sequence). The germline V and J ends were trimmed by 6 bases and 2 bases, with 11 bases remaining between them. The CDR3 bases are TGTGCCAGCAGACCCGGACAGCCCTACAATGAGCAGTTCTTC. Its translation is CASRPGQPYNEQFF.

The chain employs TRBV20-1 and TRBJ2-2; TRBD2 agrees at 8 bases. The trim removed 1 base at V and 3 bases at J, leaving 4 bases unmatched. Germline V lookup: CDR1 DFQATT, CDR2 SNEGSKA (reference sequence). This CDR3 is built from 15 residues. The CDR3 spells CSARGAGVDTGELFF. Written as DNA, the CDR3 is TGCAGTGCTAGAGGAGCGGGAGTCGACACCGGGGAGCTGTTTTTT.

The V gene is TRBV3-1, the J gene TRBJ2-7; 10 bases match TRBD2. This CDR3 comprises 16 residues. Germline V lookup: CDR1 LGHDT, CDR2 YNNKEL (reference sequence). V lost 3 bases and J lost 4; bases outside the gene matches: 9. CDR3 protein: CASSHLPSGRKYEQYF. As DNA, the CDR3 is TGTGCCAGCAGCCACTTGCCTAGCGGGAGAAAGTACGAGCAGTACTTC.

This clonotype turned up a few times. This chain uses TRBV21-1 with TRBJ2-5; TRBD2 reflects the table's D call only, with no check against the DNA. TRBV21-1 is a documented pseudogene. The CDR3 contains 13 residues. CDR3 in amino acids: CASVSGTPETQYF. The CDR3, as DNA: TGTGCCAGCGTGAGCGGGACCCCAGAGACCCAGTACTTC.

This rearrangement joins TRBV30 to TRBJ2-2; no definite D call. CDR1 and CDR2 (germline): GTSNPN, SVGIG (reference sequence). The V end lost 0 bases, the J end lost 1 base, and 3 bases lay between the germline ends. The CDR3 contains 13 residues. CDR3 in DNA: TGTGCCTGGAGTGTAGGGAACACCGGGGAGCTGTTTTTT. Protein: CAWSVGNTGELFF.